Following are 24 T cell receptor beta chains from one sample sequenced in a study of cytomegalovirus exposure and HLA in healthy donors. Profiled with immunoSEQ multiplex PCR; TCRdb holds only in-frame clones, not every one. The table has hundreds of thousands of clones, 70% to 90% seen once; the top ten hold roughly 6%. The sequencing sample was made of PBMCs. These TCRs come from a young woman in good health and CMV-seronegative.

The chain combines TRBV27 with TRBJ2-1; 13 bases are shared with TRBD2. Per germline, CDR1 MNHEY and CDR2 SMNVEV (reference sequence). The CDR3 extends over 18 amino acids. The V gene end was trimmed by 5 bases and the J gene end by 2 bases; junction bases not matched to a gene: 9. Written as DNA, the CDR3 is TGTGCCAGCAGTCACACAGGACTAGCGGGAGTCCCCTACAATGAGCAGTTCTTC. Encoded protein: CASSHTGLAGVPYNEQFF.

The CDR3 region is CAISERGTEAFF. The DNA for the CDR3 is TGTGCCATCAGTGAGAGGGGCACTGAAGCTTTCTTT. The chain carries TRBV10-3 and TRBJ1-1; D is possibly TRBD1 (5 bases). Deletions cut 2 bases from V and 4 bases from J, with 5 bases between. CDR1 ENHRY and CDR2 SYGVKD come from the germline V gene. The CDR3 sequence is 12 residues long.

The genes are TRBV27 and TRBJ1-5; maybe TRBD1 (5 bases). CDR1 is MNHEY and CDR2 is SMNVEV in the germline V gene (reference sequence). CDR3 length equals 13 residues. Between the trimmed V and J ends, which lost 3 bases and 6 bases, there was a span of 9 bases. The CDR3 reads CASSFSRGQPQHF. CDR3 coding DNA: TGTGCCAGCAGTTTTAGTAGGGGTCAGCCCCAGCATTTT.

The chain has TRBV4-1 and TRBJ1-1; TRBD1 matches 7 bases. The ends lost 3 bases at V and 4 bases at J; junction bases unmatched: 5. Germline CDR1 reads MGHRA; CDR2 reads YSYEKL. The CDR3 is 14 amino acids. The DNA for the CDR3 is TGCGCCAGCAGCCAGATAACAGGGGTCACTGAAGCTTTCTTT. Amino acids: CASSQITGVTEAFF.

This chain connects TRBV29-1 to TRBJ1-4, with D perhaps TRBD1 (5 bases). The germline V gene encodes CDR1 SQVTM and CDR2 ANQGSEA. V dropped 7 bases and J dropped 4 bases, with 13 bases sitting between them. The CDR3 is 13 amino acids. The CDR3 spells CSGLTAYNEKLFF. CDR3 sequence (DNA): TGCAGCGGTCTGACAGCCTATAATGAAAAACTGTTTTTT.

The V gene is TRBV15, the J gene TRBJ1-3; D is ambiguous. CDR1 is LNHNV and CDR2 is YYDKDF in the germline V gene (reference sequence). CDR3 length equals 15 residues. V was trimmed by 0 bases and J by 0 bases, leaving 6 bases between them. CDR3 coding DNA: TGTGCCACCAGCAGAGATAAAGGCTCTGGAAACACCATATATTTT. This sequence encodes CATSRDKGSGNTIYF. Filled out from reference TRBV15 and TRBJ1-3, the complete variable domain reads DAMVIQNPRYQVTQFGKPVTLSCSQTLNHNVMYWYQQKSSQAPKLLFHYYDKDFNNEADTPDNFQSRRPNTSFCFLDIRSPGLGDTAMYLCATSRDKGSGNTIYFGEGSWLTVV.

This chain links TRBV2 with TRBJ1-5; weak D call: TRBD1 (6 bases). Germline CDR1 is SNHLY and CDR2 is FYNNEI. V gave up 3 bases and J gave up 7 bases, with 13 bases separating them. CDR3 length: 14 residues. The CDR3 reads CASSETGPRQPQHF. The CDR3 DNA is TGTGCCAGCAGTGAGACAGGCCCCAGGCAGCCCCAGCATTTT. Filled out from reference TRBV2 and TRBJ1-5, the complete variable domain reads EPEVTQTPSHQVTQMGQEVILRCVPISNHLYFYWYRQILGQKVEFLVSFYNNEISEKSEIFDDQFSVERPDGSNFTLKIRSTKLEDSAMYFCASSETGPRQPQHFGDGTRLSIL.

This clone was observed once. The V gene is TRBV30, the J gene TRBJ2-3; maybe TRBD2 (6 bases). Trimming left V 4 bases short and J 5 bases short, with 16 bases between. This CDR3 region has 14 residues. CDR1 is GTSNPN and CDR2 is SVGIG in the germline V gene (reference sequence). The CDR3 region is CAWNLGGGGDTQYF. CDR3 DNA: TGTGCCTGGAACCTGGGGGGTGGAGGAGATACGCAGTATTTT.

The CDR3 reads CASSQPGNYGYTF. The CDR3 region has the DNA TGCGCCAGCAGCCAACCGGGGAACTATGGCTACACCTTC. This chain connects TRBV4-1 to TRBJ1-2; D call uncertain. Germline CDR1 is MGHRA and CDR2 is YSYEKL. Trimming left V 2 bases short and J 2 bases short, with 6 bases between. The CDR3 has 13 amino acids.

Concerning this clone itself: A clone one base away is much larger, so this may be a read error. This sequence joins TRBV6-1 and TRBJ2-2; TRBD1 aligns across 8 bases. Germline V gene lookup returns CDR1 MNHNS and CDR2 SASEGT. The CDR3 totals 13 residues. Trimming took 5 bases from V and 6 from J; bases not matched to a gene: 2. CDR3 in amino acids: CASSLQGAGELFF. CDR3 DNA: TGTGCCAGCAGTTTACAGGGGGCCGGGGAGCTGTTTTTT.

The chain employs TRBV5-1 and TRBJ1-4, with a weak D call TRBD1 (5 bases). The V gene's germline CDR1 is SGHRS and CDR2 YFSETQ. Trimming stripped 3 bases from V and 0 bases from J, with 12 bases between. CDR3 length: 16 amino acids. CDR3 amino acids: CASSSGTETTNEKLFF. DNA for the CDR3: TGCGCCAGCAGCTCGGGGACCGAAACAACTAATGAAAAACTGTTTTTT.

This chain joins TRBV5-1 and TRBJ2-7; tentatively, D is TRBD2 (6 bases). The CDR3 length is 16 residues. V lost 0 bases to trimming and J lost 0 bases, with 13 bases between them. CDR1 is SGHRS and CDR2 is YFSETQ in the germline V gene. CDR3 region: CASSLGGTLSSYEQYF. CDR3 sequence (DNA): TGCGCCAGCAGCTTGGGGGGGACTCTTAGCTCCTACGAGCAGTACTTC.

This chain joins TRBV25-1 and TRBJ2-1; D is possibly TRBD1 or TRBD2 (5 bases each). Germline V gives CDR1 MGHDK, CDR2 SYGVNS. Trimming cost V 2 bases and J 15 bases, with 14 bases left between them. The CDR3 has 12 amino acids. This CDR3 reads CASSEIGAGSFF. The CDR3 nucleotides read TGTGCCAGCAGTGAAATCGGGGCAGGGTCGTTCTTC.

This sequence joins TRBV30 and TRBJ2-1; 8 bases are shared with TRBD2. V gave up 2 bases and J gave up 10 bases; unmatched junction bases: 13. This CDR3 comprises 15 residues. From germline, CDR1 is GTSNPN and CDR2 SVGIG (reference sequence). For the CDR3, the DNA is TGTGCCTGGAGTCCACACCCGGGGACTAGTGACGAGCAGTTCTTC. Its protein product is CAWSPHPGTSDEQFF.

The chain combines TRBV2 with TRBJ2-7; no firm D call. Trimming pared 1 base from V and 0 bases from J, leaving 4 bases between. Germline loops: CDR1 SNHLY, CDR2 FYNNEI. The CDR3 covers 13 residues. The CDR3 reads CASSEDSSYEQYF. In nucleotides, the CDR3 is TGTGCCAGCAGTGAAGACAGCTCCTACGAGCAGTACTTC.

The J gene is TRBJ2-6, the V gene TRBV4-2; tentatively, D is TRBD2 (6 bases). There are 19 residues in the CDR3. The germline V and J ends were trimmed by 3 bases and 4 bases, with 22 bases remaining between them. Germline assignment: CDR1 LGHNA and CDR2 YNFKEQ. The CDR3 nucleotides read TGTGCCAGCAGCCACCTGGGGGACTTCCCCTTGGGAGGGGCCAACGTCCTGACTTTC. Translating gives CASSHLGDFPLGGANVLTF.

The chain employs TRBV5-1 and TRBJ2-7; 15 nucleotides line up with TRBD2. The length of the CDR3 is 19 residues. The J segment lost 0 bases and the V segment lost 2 bases, leaving 9 bases of the junction unmatched. Germline V gene sequence: CDR1 SGHRS, CDR2 YFSETQ. The CDR3 sequence is CASSLGTSGRTSHSYEQYF. The CDR3 nucleotides read TGCGCCAGCAGCTTAGGGACTAGCGGGAGGACCTCCCACTCCTACGAGCAGTACTTC.

The chain couples TRBV6-5 to TRBJ1-2, with D tentatively TRBD1 (5 bases). The CDR3 is 14 residues long. Trimming pared 6 bases from V and 11 bases from J, leaving 22 bases between. Germline assignment: CDR1 MNHEY and CDR2 SVGAGI. CDR3 nucleotide sequence: TGTGCCAGCAGCCAACCGCGACAGACACGGAGATACACCTTC. Translating gives CASSQPRQTRRYTF.

In this sample, this clone turned up once. The rearrangement joins TRBV18 to TRBJ1-2; TRBD1 agrees at 7 bases. Germline loops: CDR1 KGHSH, CDR2 LQKENI. V dropped 5 bases and J dropped 2; count of bases not matched to a gene: 5. CDR3 length: 14 amino acids. The CDR3 bases are TGTGCCAGCTCATCCGACAGGGTGAACTATGGCTACACCTTC. Translated: CASSSDRVNYGYTF. The variable domain in full, with the rest retrieved from reference TRBV18 and TRBJ1-2, is NAGVMQNPRHLVRRRGQEARLRCSPMKGHSHVYWYRQLPEEGLKFMVYLQKENIIDESGMPKERFSAEFPKEGPSILRIQQVVRGDSAAYFCASSSDRVNYGYTFGSGTRLTVV.

The V and J genes are TRBV19 and TRBJ2-7; D perhaps matches TRBD2 (6 bases). The CDR3 extends over 15 amino acids. Looked up from germline, CDR1 is LNHDA and CDR2 is SQIVND (reference sequence). V was cut by 1 base and J by 2 bases, with 12 bases left in between. CDR3 region: CASSIVGDSTYEQYF. The CDR3 coding sequence is TGTGCCAGTAGTATAGTAGGGGACTCCACCTACGAGCAGTACTTC.

The chain has TRBV27 and TRBJ2-1; 11 bases line up with TRBD2. Germline CDR1 MNHEY, CDR2 SMNVEV (reference sequence). V shed 5 bases and J 2 bases; nucleotides not matched to a gene: 14. There are 19 residues in the CDR3. CDR3 sequence (DNA): TGTGCCAGCAGTCCGGATAGCGGGGGGGCGGTGGGTCCCTACAATGAGCAGTTCTTC. Encoded protein: CASSPDSGGAVGPYNEQFF.

This clone has a count of ten or more. The CDR3 loop reads CASSLGVSYEQYF. The CDR3 DNA sequence: TGTGCCAGCAGCTTGGGGGTCTCCTACGAGCAGTACTTC. J is TRBJ2-7 and V is TRBV5-6, with D unresolved. V gave up 0 bases and J gave up 0 bases, with 4 bases separating them. The CDR3 is 13 amino acids. Per germline, CDR1 SGHDT and CDR2 YYEEEE.

V and J are TRBV6-1 and TRBJ2-7, with TRBD1 matching 11 bases. Germline V CDR1 and CDR2: MNHNS, SASEGT. The CDR3 consists of 15 residues. After removal of 3 bases from V and 5 bases from J, the junction contained 6 bases not matched to a gene. The CDR3: CASSEGRTGGDEQYF. The CDR3, as DNA: TGTGCCAGCAGTGAGGGTCGGACAGGGGGCGACGAGCAGTACTTC.

The DNA of the CDR3 is TGTGCCAGCAGTGAATATAAGCGGAACACTGAAGCTTTCTTT. Translated, it gives CASSEYKRNTEAFF. The J gene is TRBJ1-1, the V gene TRBV25-1; the D is unclear. Looked up from germline, CDR1 is MGHDK and CDR2 is SYGVNS. V was shortened by 0 bases and J by 1 base, with 6 bases between the two germline ends. This CDR3 spans 14 amino acids.